This T cell receptor beta chain comes out of a study of blood T cell repertoires in COVID-19. Study background: Samples of COVID-19 (acute and convalescent) were obtained from the United States, Italy and Spain. From T cells, B-cell-depleted T cells, or PBMCs came the material, which was cDNA or gDNA.

In the study's own analysis: Estimated nucleated cell counts came from reference gene primer amplification. Assay used: immunoSEQ multiplex PCR; TCRdb lists only in-frame clones, some missing. For V, J and clone size, that table is used; D and trimming come from the DNA. The data show about 98,000 clones, around 87% seen once. The sample holds one count of this clone. Germline values: CDR1 SGHAT, CDR2 FQNNGV. This CDR3 region has 15 residues. Between the trimmed V and J ends, which lost 4 bases and 7 bases, there was a span of 17 bases. This clonotype originated in a man aged 50 to 60 with active or convalescent COVID-19. This chain uses TRBV11-2 with TRBJ2-1, with D possibly matching TRBD2 (6 bases). The source material was peripheral blood. The CDR3 reads CASSSPGRLGNEQFF. CDR3 DNA: TGTGCCAGCAGCTCGCCAGGGAGGCTTGGGAATGAGCAGTTCTTC.